This is a list of T cell receptor beta chains from one sample in a study of neurological immune-mediated disorders. MiXCR was run by TCRdb on the 5' RACE reads, yielding one entry per CDR3 protein. Among more than 100,000 distinct CDR3 sequences listed, more than 10% were seen once. What was sequenced was PBMCs. The receptors were gathered from a female donor with HTLV-1-associated myelopathy (HAM/TSP). Both conserved end residues are part of each CDR3. The D gene is left open where the match is weak. Not all rows give a size; the values are once, few, many and, for expanded clones, a class.

size,J,V,length,D,DNA,CDR3
many,TRBJ2-1,TRBV5-1,15,TRBD1,TGCGCCAGCAGCTTGGGTCAACAGGGGTACAATGAGCAGTTCTTC,CASSLGQQGYNEQFF
many,TRBJ1-2,TRBV20-1,14,-,TGCAGTGCTAGAGATCCGGTGGGGGAGAATGGCTACACCTTC,CSARDPVGENGYTF
many,TRBJ2-7,TRBV7-8,11,-,TGTGCCAGCAGCTCGACCTACGAGCAGTACTTC,CASSSTYEQYF
many,TRBJ2-3,TRBV12-3/TRBV12-4,15,TRBD1,TGTGCCAGCACCCCGGGACAGGGGAGCACAGATACGCAGTATTTT,CASTPGQGSTDTQYF
-,TRBJ2-2,TRBV7-9,18,TRBD1,TGTGCCAGCAGCTCCCCGACAGACAGGGGGTCTAACACCGGGGAGCTGTTTTTT,CASSSPTDRGSNTGELFF
many,TRBJ1-5,TRBV6-2/TRBV6-3,12,-,TGTGCCAGCAGTTACTCGGGTAGAGCCCAGCATTTT,CASSYSGRAQHF
few,TRBJ1-1,TRBV18,14,-,TGTGCCAGCTCACCTCAGGTTCCGAACACTGAAGCTTTCTTT,CASSPQVPNTEAFF
many,TRBJ2-7,TRBV4-1,15,-,TGCGCCAGCAGCCAAGAAGGGGTCAGGGGACACGAGCAGTACTTC,CASSQEGVRGHEQYF
many,TRBJ2-3,TRBV6-5,15,TRBD2,TGTGCCAGCAGTTATTCGGGGGGACGCACAGATACGCAGTATTTT,CASSYSGGRTDTQYF
many,TRBJ2-2,TRBV15,14,-,TGTGCTACCACCCTAAACAGTGACACCGGGGAGCTGTTTTTT,CATTLNSDTGELFF
many,TRBJ1-5,TRBV14,14,-,TGTGCCAGCAGCCTAACAGGGAGGAATCAGCCCCAGCATTTT,CASSLTGRNQPQHF